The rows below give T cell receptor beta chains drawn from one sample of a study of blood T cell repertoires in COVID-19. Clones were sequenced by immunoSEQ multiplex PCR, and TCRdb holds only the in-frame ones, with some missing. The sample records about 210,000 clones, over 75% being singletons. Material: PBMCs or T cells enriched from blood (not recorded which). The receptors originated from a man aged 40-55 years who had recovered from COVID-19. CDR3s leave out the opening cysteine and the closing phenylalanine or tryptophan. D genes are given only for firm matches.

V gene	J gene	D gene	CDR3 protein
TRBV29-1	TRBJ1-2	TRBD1	SAGEAGGYGYT
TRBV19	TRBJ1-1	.	ASKTDFNTEAF
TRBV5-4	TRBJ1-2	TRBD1	ASRIGTAPYGYT
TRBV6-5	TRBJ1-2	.	ASRRDRGDYGYT
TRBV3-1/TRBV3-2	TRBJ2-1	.	ASSQVGALYNEQF
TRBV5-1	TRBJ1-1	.	ASSPRGGANTEAF
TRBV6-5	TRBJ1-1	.	ASSYSIKAYTEAF
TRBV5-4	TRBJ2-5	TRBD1	ASSGTAETQY
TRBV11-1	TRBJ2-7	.	ASSLGRGGYEQY
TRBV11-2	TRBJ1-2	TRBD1	ASSPGTGAGYGYT
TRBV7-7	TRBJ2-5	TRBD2	ASSHTSGAGETQY
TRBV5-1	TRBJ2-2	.	ASSLSTIGNTGELF
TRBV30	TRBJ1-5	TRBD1	AWKGQGNQPQH
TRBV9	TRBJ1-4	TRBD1	ASSVGDRGSGRGEKLF
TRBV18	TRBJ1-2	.	ASSPLMSSNYGYT
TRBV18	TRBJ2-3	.	ASSPPNGYTDTQY
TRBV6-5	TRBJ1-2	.	ASSYSGVLRGDGYT
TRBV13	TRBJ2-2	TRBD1	ASSLRMGQGVHGELF
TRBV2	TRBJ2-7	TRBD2	ASSIAGGSYEQY
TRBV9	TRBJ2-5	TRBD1	ASSVGQGKETQY
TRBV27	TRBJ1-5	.	ASMAQGMIVSNQPQH
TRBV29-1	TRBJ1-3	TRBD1	SGSGQLGGNTIY
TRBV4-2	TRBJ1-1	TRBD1	ASSQETGGRAEAF
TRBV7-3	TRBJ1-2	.	ASSLNQGYGYT
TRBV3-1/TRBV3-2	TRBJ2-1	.	ASSQSRLSSYNEQF
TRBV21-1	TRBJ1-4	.	ASTPGTGVNEKLF
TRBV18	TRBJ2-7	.	ASSSGASEQY